Shown below are 27 T cell receptor beta chains from a single sample sequenced in a study of cytomegalovirus exposure and HLA in healthy donors. 13 Jbeta primers and 60 Vbeta primers were used for the PCR. Clones were read by immunoSEQ multiplex PCR, and TCRdb kept only the in-frame ones, dropping some. The data show roughly 110,000 clones, around 79% seen once. The sequencing input was PBMCs. These receptor sequences come from a man aged 55 to 70 in good health and CMV-seronegative.

The chain has TRBV30 and TRBJ2-5, with TRBD1 matching over 9 bases. Germline loops: CDR1 GTSNPN, CDR2 SVGIG (reference sequence). This CDR3 is built from 12 residues. The ends lost 2 bases at V and 5 bases at J; junction bases unmatched: 0. The CDR3 sequence: CAWSTGGETQYF. The CDR3 bases are TGTGCCTGGAGTACAGGGGGCGAGACCCAGTACTTC.

In the case of this clone: The junction and the germline gene differ at one end; a read error may be behind it. This chain joins TRBV7-2 and TRBJ1-6; D might be TRBD1 (6 bases). Germline CDR1 and CDR2: SGHTA and FQGNSA. The CDR3 length is 15 residues. The CDR3 loop is CASSLPTGLNSPLHF. CDR3 sequence (DNA): TGCGCCAGCAGCTTACCGACAGGCCTTAATTCACCCCTCCACTTT.

This chain connects TRBV5-1 to TRBJ1-1; the D gene is possibly TRBD1 (6 bases). Germline-derived CDR1 and CDR2 are SGHRS and YFSETQ. This CDR3 is built from 15 residues. Trimming shortened V by 4 bases and J by 6 bases, and 19 bases separated the two germline ends. The DNA for the CDR3 is TGCGCCAGCAGCAGACGGATACAGGGATGGCCTGAAGCTTTCTTT. The encoded protein is CASSRRIQGWPEAFF.

The V call is TRBV29-1, the J call TRBJ1-1; no clear D gene. V dropped 7 bases and J dropped 5 bases, with 14 bases sitting between them. The germline V gene has CDR1 SQVTM and CDR2 ANQGSEA. CDR3 size: 12 residues. CDR3 DNA: TGCAGCGCTAGATTTACCGGGACTGAAGCTTTCTTT. Its translation is CSARFTGTEAFF.

The V gene is TRBV5-4, the J gene TRBJ1-1; 8 bases map to TRBD1. From germline, CDR1 is SGHNT and CDR2 YYREEE (reference sequence). Trimming cost V 2 bases and J 2 bases; bases outside gene matches: 5. CDR3 size: 15 residues. DNA for the CDR3: TGTGCCAGCAGCTTTGGGGGACAGGCCAACACTGAAGCTTTCTTT. Amino acids: CASSFGGQANTEAFF.

The chain links TRBV25-1 to TRBJ2-7; TRBD1 matches at 8 bases. CDR1 is MGHDK and CDR2 is SYGVNS in the germline V gene. This CDR3 contains 15 residues. J lost 6 bases, V lost 3 bases, and 10 bases had no gene match. CDR3 sequence (DNA): TGTGCCAGCAGTGATCTTAGCAGGGGGCGACTCGAGCAGTACTTC. Encoded protein: CASSDLSRGRLEQYF.

The rearrangement joins TRBV7-2 to TRBJ1-1, with TRBD1 matching 7 bases. V shed 5 bases and J 4 bases; nucleotides not matched to a gene: 13. Germline loops: CDR1 SGHTA, CDR2 FQGNSA. The CDR3 is 16 amino acids. The CDR3 is CASSRGGRGPGTEAFF. The CDR3 nucleotides are TGTGCCAGCAGCCGAGGAGGTAGGGGGCCTGGCACTGAAGCTTTCTTT.

V is TRBV28 and J is TRBJ1-2, with D possibly matching TRBD1 (6 bases). From germline, CDR1 is MDHEN and CDR2 SYDVKM. With 5 bases removed from V and 2 bases from J, the gap between germline ends came to 18 bases. The CDR3 has 16 residues. The CDR3 sequence: CASSTPGGGLNYGYTF. The CDR3, as DNA: TGTGCCAGCAGTACCCCCGGGGGGGGGCTAAACTATGGCTACACCTTC.

CDR3 in amino acids: CASSLHPAGQASPSEAFF. The CDR3 nucleotides read TGTGCCAGCAGCCTTCATCCCGCCGGACAAGCGTCTCCCTCTGAAGCTTTCTTT. J is TRBJ1-1 and V is TRBV7-6, with D perhaps TRBD1 (5 bases). The germline V gene encodes CDR1 SGHVS and CDR2 FNYEAQ. Trimming stripped 5 bases from V and 6 bases from J, with 28 bases between. The CDR3 totals 18 residues. Full variable domain (remainder filled in from reference TRBV7-6 and TRBJ1-1): GAGVSQSPRYKVTKRGQDVALRCDPISGHVSLYWYRQALGQGPEFLTYFNYEAQQDKSGLPNDRFSAERPEGSISTLTIQRTEQRDSAMYRCASSLHPAGQASPSEAFFGQGTRLTVV.

The rearrangement links TRBV6-5 to TRBJ2-3; TRBD2 might be the D (6 bases). The CDR3 has 15 amino acids. The V gene's germline CDR1 is MNHEY and CDR2 SVGAGI. The V end was cut by 0 bases, the J end by 4 bases, with 11 bases between. CDR3 nucleotide sequence: TGTGCCAGCAGTTACTCTCCGGGGGTTCCAGATACGCAGTATTTT. This gives the protein CASSYSPGVPDTQYF.

The CDR3 region is CASSLVGGELFF. CDR3 bases: TGTGCCAGCAGCTTAGTCGGGGGGGAGCTGTTTTTT. The V gene is TRBV7-2, the J gene TRBJ2-2; D unresolved. Per germline, CDR1 SGHTA and CDR2 FQGNSA. V was trimmed by 1 base and J by 8 bases, leaving 5 bases between them. The CDR3 totals 12 residues.

The rearrangement joins TRBV7-2 to TRBJ2-7; 9 nucleotides agree with TRBD1. The germline V gene encodes CDR1 SGHTA and CDR2 FQGNSA. Germline trimming cut 2 bases from V and 1 base from J; bases unmatched to any gene: 3. The CDR3 covers 15 residues. CDR3 nucleotides: TGTGCCAGCAGCTTAATCGGGACAGGGTCCTACGAGCAGTACGTC. It specifies CASSLIGTGSYEQYV.

The chain recombines TRBV7-3 with TRBJ2-7; possibly TRBD1 for D (6 bases). The CDR3 covers 13 residues. Germline V gene lookup returns CDR1 SGHTA and CDR2 FQGTGA. The V end was cut by 1 base, the J end by 6 bases, with 10 bases between. CDR3 nucleotide sequence: TGTGCCAGCAGCTTAAAACAGGGCACCGAGCAGTACTTC. It specifies CASSLKQGTEQYF.

This sequence joins TRBV30 and TRBJ1-2; TRBD1 might be the D (6 bases). CDR1 is GTSNPN, CDR2 SVGIG, per germline (reference sequence). The CDR3 sequence is 13 residues long. Between the trimmed V and J ends, which lost 2 bases and 3 bases, there was a span of 10 bases. CDR3 nucleotide sequence: TGTGCCTGGAGTTCGCAGGGGTACTATGGCTACACCTTC. Its protein product is CAWSSQGYYGYTF.

This clone has more than one count but fewer than ten. The V and J genes are TRBV27 and TRBJ2-2; 8 nucleotides match TRBD1. CDR3 length equals 15 residues. Germline lookup yields CDR1 MNHEY and CDR2 SMNVEV (reference sequence). Trimming removed 7 bases from V and 6 bases from J; junction bases left unmatched: 10. The CDR3 DNA sequence: TGTGCCAGCACCTTGACAGGGGCGTATGCCGGGGAGCTGTTTTTT. Amino acids: CASTLTGAYAGELFF.

The chain links TRBV25-1 to TRBJ2-1; D possibly corresponds to TRBD1 (6 bases). Germline V gene data show CDR1 as MGHDK and CDR2 as SYGVNS. This CDR3 is built from 16 residues. Trimming pared 1 base from V and 5 bases from J, leaving 15 bases between. The CDR3 DNA sequence: TGTGCCAGCAGTGAATTAGGTTGGGGGCCGAACAATGAGCAGTTCTTC. This gives the protein CASSELGWGPNNEQFF.

The chain joins TRBV30 to TRBJ2-5; 8 nucleotides agree with TRBD1. V lost 2 bases, J lost 2 bases, and 1 base stayed unmatched. The CDR3 is made up of 13 amino acids. The germline V gene has CDR1 GTSNPN and CDR2 SVGIG (reference sequence). CDR3 sequence reads: CAWSTGGQETQYF. The CDR3 DNA follows: TGTGCCTGGAGTACAGGGGGGCAAGAGACCCAGTACTTC.

The CDR3, as DNA: TGTGCCAGTAGTATGACCCTAGCGGGACCTCAAGAGACCCAGTACTTC. As protein: CASSMTLAGPQETQYF. The chain joins TRBV19 to TRBJ2-5; 9 bases agree with TRBD2. CDR1 and CDR2 (germline): LNHDA, SQIVND (reference sequence). V was clipped by 3 bases and J by 2 bases; unmatched bases: 7. The CDR3 contains 16 residues.

This sequence joins TRBV5-5 and TRBJ1-3; TRBD1 agrees at 10 bases. CDR1 and CDR2 (germline): SGHKS, YYEKEE (reference sequence). The CDR3 consists of 14 residues. Germline trimming cut 4 bases from V and 2 bases from J; bases unmatched to any gene: 0. CDR3 DNA sequence: TGTGCCAGCAGCGGACAGGGGGCTGGAAACACCATATATTTT. Translating gives CASSGQGAGNTIYF.

J is TRBJ2-1 and V is TRBV7-2, with 9 bases lining up with TRBD1. The germline CDR1 and CDR2 sequences are SGHTA and FQGNSA. CDR3 size: 16 residues. The ends lost 3 bases at V and 5 bases at J; junction bases unmatched: 8. The CDR3 nucleotides are TGTGCCAGCAGCTTCGGGACAGGGCGAGCCAACAATGAGCAGTTCTTC. Protein product: CASSFGTGRANNEQFF.

This clone was counted between two and nine times. This rearrangement joins TRBV23-1 to TRBJ2-7; 12 nucleotides line up with TRBD1. TRBV23-1 is filed as an ORF, its function uncertain. CDR3 length equals 16 residues. The V and J ends lost 1 base and 4 bases, in that order; junction bases with no gene match: 5. The CDR3 nucleotides are TGCGCCAGCAGTCAATGGGACAGGGGGCGCAGGTACGAGCAGTACGTC. It encodes CASSQWDRGRRYEQYV.

The chain employs TRBV4-1 and TRBJ2-5, with a tentative D call TRBD2 (6 bases). Germline V gives CDR1 MGHRA, CDR2 YSYEKL. The V gene lost 2 bases and the J gene lost 5 bases, with 9 bases spanning the gap. The CDR3 extends over 13 amino acids. The CDR3 DNA reads as TGCGCCAGCAGCCAACCTGGGGGGGAGACCCAGTACTTC. It yields the protein CASSQPGGETQYF.

The CDR3 sequence: CASSLGQFLNSEQFF. The CDR3 nucleotides are TGTGCCAGCAGCCTGGGACAATTTCTTAACAGTGAGCAGTTCTTC. The chain links TRBV7-2 to TRBJ2-1; maybe TRBD1 (6 bases). Germline assignment: CDR1 SGHTA and CDR2 FQGNSA. Trimming stripped 5 bases from V and 9 bases from J, with 20 bases between. The CDR3 runs 15 residues.

The chain employs TRBV30 and TRBJ2-6; 7 nucleotides agree with TRBD1. There are 11 residues in the CDR3. The germline V gene encodes CDR1 GTSNPN and CDR2 SVGIG (reference sequence). V gave up 5 bases and J gave up 10 bases; unmatched junction bases: 2. In DNA, the CDR3 is TGTGCCTGGGGGACAGCGAACGTCCTGACTTTC. Protein product: CAWGTANVLTF.

The chain is built from TRBV28 and TRBJ2-7; 9 nucleotides line up with TRBD1. The germline V gene has CDR1 MDHEN and CDR2 SYDVKM. The CDR3 is 15 residues long. V gave up 6 bases and J gave up 0 bases; unmatched junction bases: 6. The CDR3 protein is CASSNTGGRSYEQYV. The DNA of the CDR3 is TGTGCCAGCAGCAATACAGGGGGCCGCTCCTACGAGCAGTACGTC.

This chain connects TRBV14 to TRBJ2-5; D may be TRBD2 (6 bases). This CDR3 spans 14 amino acids. CDR1 SGHDN and CDR2 FVKESK come from the germline V gene. The V gene lost 1 base and the J gene lost 5 bases, with 11 bases spanning the gap. The CDR3 DNA follows: TGTGCCAGCAGCCAAGGTAGCGGCCTTGAGACCCAGTACTTC. Its translation is CASSQGSGLETQYF.

This chain uses TRBV29-1 with TRBJ2-3; TRBD1 agrees at 7 bases. V shed 6 bases, J shed 1 base, and the junction held 4 bases outside the gene matches. This CDR3 region has 13 residues. Germline V gene sequence: CDR1 SQVTM, CDR2 ANQGSEA. Here the CDR3 reads CSVGDRRTDTQYF. CDR3 bases: TGCAGCGTAGGGGACAGACGCACAGATACGCAGTATTTT.